This TCR beta chain was captured in a study of blood T cells in healthy people across ages. Each donor supplied around 9.6 milliliters of peripheral blood. The CDR3 has 12 amino acids. In germline, CDR1 is DFQATT, CDR2 SNEGSKA (reference sequence). Using a J-beta primer mix together with a sample-barcoded 5' primer, a second PCR was run for roughly 6 to 12 cycles. TCRdb processed the 5' RACE reads anew with MiXCR; each CDR3 protein has one entry. The table shows about 1.5 million distinct CDR3 sequences, with about 45% occurring only once. The V and J genes are TRBV20-1 and TRBJ2-5; D is ambiguous. The J call may not be correct, given that the DNA end is closer to TRBJ2-1. Sample: blood. The sequence derives from a woman aged 18 to 35 in good health. The CDR3 protein is CSAMTLTETQFF. In nucleotides, the CDR3 is TGCAGTGCCATGACTTTAACTGAGACCCAGTTCTTC.